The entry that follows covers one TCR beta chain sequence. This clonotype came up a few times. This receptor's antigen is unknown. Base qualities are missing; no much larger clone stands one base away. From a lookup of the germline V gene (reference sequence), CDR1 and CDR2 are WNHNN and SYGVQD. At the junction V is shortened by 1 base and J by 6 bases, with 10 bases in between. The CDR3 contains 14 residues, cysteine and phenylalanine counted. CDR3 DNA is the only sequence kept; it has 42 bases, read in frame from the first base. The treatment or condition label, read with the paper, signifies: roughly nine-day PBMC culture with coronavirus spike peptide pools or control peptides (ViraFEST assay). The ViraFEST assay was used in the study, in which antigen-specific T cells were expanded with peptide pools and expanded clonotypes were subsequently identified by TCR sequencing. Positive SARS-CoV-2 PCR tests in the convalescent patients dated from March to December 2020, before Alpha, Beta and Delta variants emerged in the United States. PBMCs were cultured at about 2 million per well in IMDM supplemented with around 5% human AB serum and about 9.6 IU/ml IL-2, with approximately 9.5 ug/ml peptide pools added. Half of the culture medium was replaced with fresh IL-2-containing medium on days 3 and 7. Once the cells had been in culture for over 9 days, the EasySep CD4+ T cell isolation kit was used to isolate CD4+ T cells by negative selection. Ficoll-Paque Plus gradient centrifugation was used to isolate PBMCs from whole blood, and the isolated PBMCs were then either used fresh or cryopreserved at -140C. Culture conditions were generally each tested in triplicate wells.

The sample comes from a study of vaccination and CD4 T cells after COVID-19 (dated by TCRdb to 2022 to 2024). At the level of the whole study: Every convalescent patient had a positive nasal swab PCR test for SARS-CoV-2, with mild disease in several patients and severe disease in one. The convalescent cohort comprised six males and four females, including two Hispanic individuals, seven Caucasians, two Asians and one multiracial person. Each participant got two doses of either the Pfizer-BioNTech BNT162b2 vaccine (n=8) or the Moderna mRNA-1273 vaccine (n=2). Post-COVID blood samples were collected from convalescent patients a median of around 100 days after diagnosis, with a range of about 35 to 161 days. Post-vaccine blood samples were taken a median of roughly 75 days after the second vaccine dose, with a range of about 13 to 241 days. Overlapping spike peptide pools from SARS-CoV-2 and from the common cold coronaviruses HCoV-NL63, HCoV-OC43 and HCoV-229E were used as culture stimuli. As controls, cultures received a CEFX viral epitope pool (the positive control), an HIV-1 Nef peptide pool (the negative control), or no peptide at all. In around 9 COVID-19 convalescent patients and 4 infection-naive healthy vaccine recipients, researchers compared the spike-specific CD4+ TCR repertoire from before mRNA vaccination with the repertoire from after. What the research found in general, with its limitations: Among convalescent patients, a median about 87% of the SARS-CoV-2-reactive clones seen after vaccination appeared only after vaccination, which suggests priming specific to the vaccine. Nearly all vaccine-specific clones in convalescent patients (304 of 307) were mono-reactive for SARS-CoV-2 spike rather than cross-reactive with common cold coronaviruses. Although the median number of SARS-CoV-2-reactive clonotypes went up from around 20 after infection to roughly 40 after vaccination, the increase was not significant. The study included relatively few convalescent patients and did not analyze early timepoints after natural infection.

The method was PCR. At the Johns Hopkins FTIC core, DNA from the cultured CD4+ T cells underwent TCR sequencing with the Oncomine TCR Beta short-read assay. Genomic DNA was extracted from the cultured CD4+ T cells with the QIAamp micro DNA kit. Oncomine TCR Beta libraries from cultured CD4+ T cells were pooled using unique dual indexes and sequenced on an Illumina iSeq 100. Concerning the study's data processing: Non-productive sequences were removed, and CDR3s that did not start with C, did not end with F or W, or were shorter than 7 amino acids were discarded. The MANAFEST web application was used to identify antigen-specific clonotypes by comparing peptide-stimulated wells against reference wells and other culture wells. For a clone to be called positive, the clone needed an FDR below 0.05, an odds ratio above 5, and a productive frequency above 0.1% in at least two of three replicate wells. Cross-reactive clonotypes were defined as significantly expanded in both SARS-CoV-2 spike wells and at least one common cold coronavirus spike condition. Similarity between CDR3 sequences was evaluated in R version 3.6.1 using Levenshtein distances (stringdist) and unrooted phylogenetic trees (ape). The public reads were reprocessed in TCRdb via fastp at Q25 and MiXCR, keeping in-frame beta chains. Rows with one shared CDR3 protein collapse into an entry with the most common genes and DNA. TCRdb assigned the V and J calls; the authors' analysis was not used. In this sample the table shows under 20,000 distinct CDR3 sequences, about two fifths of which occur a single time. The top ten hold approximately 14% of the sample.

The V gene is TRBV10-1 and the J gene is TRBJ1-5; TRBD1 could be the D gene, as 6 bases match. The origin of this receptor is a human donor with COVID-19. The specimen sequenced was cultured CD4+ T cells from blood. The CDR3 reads CASSEFGRGQPQHF. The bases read TGCGCCAGCAGTGAGTTTGGCAGGGGTCAGCCCCAGCATTTT.